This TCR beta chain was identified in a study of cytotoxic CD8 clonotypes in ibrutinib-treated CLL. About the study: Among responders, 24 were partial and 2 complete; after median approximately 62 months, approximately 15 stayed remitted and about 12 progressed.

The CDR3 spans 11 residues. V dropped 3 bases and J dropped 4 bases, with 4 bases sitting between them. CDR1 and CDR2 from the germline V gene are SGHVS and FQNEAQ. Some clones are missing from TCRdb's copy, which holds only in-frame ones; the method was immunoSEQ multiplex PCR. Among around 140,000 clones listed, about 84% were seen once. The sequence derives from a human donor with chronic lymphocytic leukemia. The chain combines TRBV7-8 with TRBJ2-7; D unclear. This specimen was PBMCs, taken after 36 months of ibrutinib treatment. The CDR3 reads CASSFQYEQYF. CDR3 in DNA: TGTGCCAGCAGCTTCCAGTACGAGCAGTACTTC.